A single sample is the source of the 28 T cell receptor beta chains below, sequenced in a study of cytomegalovirus exposure and HLA in healthy donors listed by TCRdb under 2017. The protocol used for the library was the immunoSEQ multiplex PCR assay. A mixture of 60 forward primers for TCR Vbeta segments and 13 reverse primers for TCR Jbeta segments was used in the multiplex PCR. Entries here come from immuneACCESS through TCRdb and include only in-frame sequences with V and J called. Some clones fail to appear in such tables; in the studies checked, an unresolved V gene covers under half of the shortfall, and the cause of the remainder is unknown. The sample table lists 210,000 or so clones, over 65% of them with a count of one. The ten largest clones represent roughly 15% of the sample. The sequenced material came from PBMCs. These receptor sequences come from a middle-aged man in good health and CMV-seronegative.

The chain employs TRBV7-2 and TRBJ2-4; tentatively, D is TRBD1 (6 bases). The CDR3 loop spans 13 amino acids. With 5 bases removed from V and 6 bases from J, the gap between germline ends came to 11 bases. Germline values: CDR1 SGHTA, CDR2 FQGNSA. As DNA, the CDR3 is TGTGCCAGCAGCGGGCGAGGGGGAAACATTCAGTACTTC. Encoded protein: CASSGRGGNIQYF.

The chain combines TRBV4-1 with TRBJ1-2, with 8 positions matching TRBD1. The germline gives CDR1 MGHRA, CDR2 YSYEKL. V shed 0 bases, J shed 4 bases, and the junction held 1 base outside the gene matches. This CDR3 has 14 residues. The CDR3 spells CASSQDGQGYGYTF. The CDR3 bases are TGCGCCAGCAGCCAAGACGGACAGGGCTATGGCTACACCTTC.

The V gene is TRBV5-1, the J gene TRBJ1-2, with a possible D match to TRBD1 (5 bases). Per germline, CDR1 SGHRS and CDR2 YFSETQ. This CDR3 has 15 residues. Trimming removed 0 bases from V and 5 bases from J, with 14 bases in between. The CDR3 coding sequence is TGCGCCAGCAGCTTGGATACGGTTGCAGGGTATGGCTACACCTTC. Amino acids: CASSLDTVAGYGYTF.

The table lists this clone with a few counts. The gene calls are TRBV5-6 and TRBJ1-1; no reliable D call. V was pared by 2 bases and J by 8 bases, with 10 bases between. Germline V gene lookup returns CDR1 SGHDT and CDR2 YYEEEE. The CDR3 totals 12 residues. In nucleotides, the CDR3 is TGTGCCAGCAGCTTAATGGGGAGAGAAGCTTTCTTT. Its translation is CASSLMGREAFF.

The CDR3 DNA sequence: TGTGCCAGTAGCAGACAGGGGATTAGGGACACTGAAGCTTTCTTT. As protein: CASSRQGIRDTEAFF. The gene calls are TRBV19 and TRBJ1-1; TRBD1 matches 8 bases. CDR3 length: 15 amino acids. Germline V gives CDR1 LNHDA, CDR2 SQIVND (reference sequence). The V and J ends lost 6 bases and 3 bases, in that order; junction bases with no gene match: 9.

The genes are TRBV5-1 and TRBJ1-5; D is unresolved. V was pared by 0 bases and J by 0 bases, with 7 bases between. This CDR3 is 15 amino acids long. Per the germline V gene, CDR1 is SGHRS and CDR2 is YFSETQ. For the CDR3, the DNA is TGCGCCAGCAGCTTGGGAGGGATTAGCAATCAGCCCCAGCATTTT. Translation gives CASSLGGISNQPQHF.

The gene calls are TRBV9 and TRBJ1-1; D not resolved. Germline assignment: CDR1 SGDLS and CDR2 YYNGEE. CDR3 size: 14 residues. The V gene lost 3 bases and the J gene lost 6 bases, with 15 bases spanning the gap. The CDR3 region is CASSDPRGGPEAFF. The DNA of the CDR3 is TGTGCCAGCAGCGACCCCCGGGGAGGCCCTGAAGCTTTCTTT. Complete variable domain (other parts from reference TRBV9 and TRBJ1-1): DSGVTQTPKHLITATGQRVTLRCSPRSGDLSVYWYQQSLDQGLQFLIQYYNGEERAKGNILERFSAQQFPDLHSELNLSSLELGDSALYFCASSDPRGGPEAFFGQGTRLTVV.

The genes are TRBV5-4 and TRBJ1-2, with D hard to call. The germline V and J ends were trimmed by 2 bases and 7 bases, with 6 bases remaining between them. Germline V CDR1 and CDR2: SGHNT, YYREEE (reference sequence). The CDR3 sequence is 11 residues long. CDR3 residues: CASSLESGYTF. The CDR3 region has the DNA TGTGCCAGCAGCTTAGAGAGTGGCTACACCTTC. Full variable domain (missing parts from reference TRBV5-4 and TRBJ1-2): ETGVTQSPTHLIKTRGQQVTLRCSSQSGHNTVSWYQQALGQGPQFIFQYYREEENGRGNFPPRFSGLQFPNYSSELNVNALELDDSALYLCASSLESGYTFGSGTRLTVV.

In its sample, this clone was seen once. A junction boundary mismatches the germline segment, possibly from a read error. The rearrangement links TRBV19 to TRBJ2-2; 8 bases match TRBD1. There are 15 residues in the CDR3. The germline V gene has CDR1 LNHDA and CDR2 SQIVND (reference sequence). Here the CDR3 reads CASRIAGQGTGELFF. In nucleotides, the CDR3 is TGTGCCAGTAGGATAGCCGGACAGGGAACCGGGGAGCTGTTTTTT.

This sequence joins TRBV27 and TRBJ1-2, with 9 bases that match TRBD1. Looked up from germline, CDR1 is MNHEY and CDR2 is SMNVEV (reference sequence). V dropped 5 bases and J dropped 7; count of bases not matched to a gene: 11. This CDR3 comprises 15 residues. CDR3 DNA sequence: TGTGCCAGCAGTACCCGGAGGACAGGGGAGTTTGGCTACACCTTC. Encoded protein: CASSTRRTGEFGYTF.

The chain links TRBV2 to TRBJ2-7; tentative D call: TRBD1 (5 bases). The CDR3 has 13 amino acids. Germline-derived CDR1 and CDR2 are SNHLY and FYNNEI. V lost 2 bases, J lost 0 bases, and 5 bases lay in between. The CDR3 sequence: CASSEQGSYEQYF. DNA of the CDR3: TGTGCCAGCAGTGAACAGGGCTCCTACGAGCAGTACTTC. Using reference TRBV2 and TRBJ2-7 for the parts outside the CDR3, the full variable domain is EPEVTQTPSHQVTQMGQEVILRCVPISNHLYFYWYRQILGQKVEFLVSFYNNEISEKSEIFDDQFSVERPDGSNFTLKIRSTKLEDSAMYFCASSEQGSYEQYFGPGTRLTVT.

V usage is TRBV10-3 and J usage is TRBJ1-4; D is possibly TRBD1 (6 bases). Per germline, CDR1 ENHRY and CDR2 SYGVKD. Trimming removed 6 bases at V and 4 bases at J, with 15 bases between. The CDR3 runs 15 residues. CDR3 protein: CAIRETGNLNEKLFF. CDR3 nucleotides: TGTGCCATCAGGGAAACAGGGAACCTTAATGAAAAACTGTTTTTT.

The J gene is TRBJ2-3, the V gene TRBV7-6; 8 nucleotides match TRBD2. The CDR3 sequence is 15 residues long. Germline V gives CDR1 SGHVS, CDR2 FNYEAQ. V trimming: 2 bases; J trimming: 3 bases; junction bases outside the gene matches: 4. CDR3 DNA sequence: TGTGCCAGCAGCTTATATAGCGGGGTTACAGATACGCAGTATTTT. The encoded protein is CASSLYSGVTDTQYF.

This clone has only a few counts. The V call is TRBV11-2, the J call TRBJ2-1; D is undetermined. The CDR3 sequence is 15 residues long. Germline loops: CDR1 SGHAT, CDR2 FQNNGV. V was cut by 0 bases and J by 4 bases, with 10 bases left in between. In DNA, the CDR3 is TGTGCCAGCAGCTTAGAGGGTAGCCCATACAATGAGCAGTTCTTC. Its translation: CASSLEGSPYNEQFF.

DNA for the CDR3: TGTGCCATCAGTGAATGGGACTACCAATGGACCCAGTACTTC. Translating gives CAISEWDYQWTQYF. V usage is TRBV10-3 and J usage is TRBJ2-5, with 7 bases aligning to TRBD2. The V segment lost 3 bases and the J segment 7 bases; nucleotides outside the gene matches: 8. The length of the CDR3 is 14 residues. In germline, CDR1 is ENHRY, CDR2 SYGVKD.

This rearrangement joins TRBV27 to TRBJ1-5; D is ambiguous. V lost 6 bases and J lost 14, with 20 bases in between. Germline values: CDR1 MNHEY, CDR2 SMNVEV (reference sequence). The CDR3 runs 13 residues. CDR3 amino acids: CASSLKTREVKHF. The CDR3 DNA follows: TGTGCCAGCAGCTTAAAGACCCGGGAGGTCAAGCATTTT.

The chain couples TRBV28 to TRBJ1-2; D perhaps matches TRBD1 (5 bases). CDR1 MDHEN and CDR2 SYDVKM come from the germline V gene. Trimming pared 3 bases from V and 4 bases from J, leaving 12 bases between. This CDR3 spans 14 amino acids. The CDR3 bases are TGTGCCAGCAGTTTCAGACAGAAACGCTATGGCTACACCTTC. Protein: CASSFRQKRYGYTF.

As for this clone: The junction differs from germline at one of its ends, possibly a read error. CDR3 region: CASSLQGAVRAQKF. The CDR3 DNA follows: TGTGCCAGCAGTTTACAGGGGGCCGTACGTGCCCAGAAATTT. The V call is TRBV27, the J call TRBJ1-1; TRBD1 matches 8 bases. Germline-derived CDR1 and CDR2 are MNHEY and SMNVEV (reference sequence). This CDR3 region has 14 residues.

The V and J genes are TRBV23-1 and TRBJ2-7; a weak D match, TRBD1 (6 bases). TRBV23-1 is assigned to the ORF class and has an uncertain function. With 3 bases removed from V and 5 bases from J, the gap between germline ends came to 8 bases. CDR3 length: 12 amino acids. The chain's CDR3 is CASSQGAHEQYF. CDR3 DNA sequence: TGCGCCAGCAGTCAGGGGGCGCACGAGCAGTACTTC.

This sequence joins TRBV5-1 and TRBJ2-1; TRBD1 aligns across 9 bases. CDR1 and CDR2 (germline): SGHRS, YFSETQ. The J segment lost 7 bases and the V segment lost 3 bases, leaving 2 bases of the junction unmatched. CDR3 length: 13 amino acids. In DNA form, the CDR3 reads TGCGCCAGCAGCTGGGACAGGGAAAATGAGCAGTTCTTC. Its translation: CASSWDRENEQFF. Using reference TRBV5-1 and TRBJ2-1 for the parts outside the CDR3, the full variable domain is KAGVTQTPRYLIKTRGQQVTLSCSPISGHRSVSWYQQTPGQGLQFLFEYFSETQRNKGNFPGRFSGRQFSNSRSEMNVSTLELGDSALYLCASSWDRENEQFFGPGTRLTVL.

The chain is built from TRBV14 and TRBJ1-2; the match to TRBD1 covers 9 bases. CDR3 length equals 14 residues. Germline CDR1 is SGHDN and CDR2 is FVKESK. Trimming cost V 1 base and J 8 bases; bases outside gene matches: 5. In nucleotides, the CDR3 is TGTGCCAGCAGCCAAGGCCACAGGGGGCCAGGCTACACCTTC. Translated, it gives CASSQGHRGPGYTF.

This clone was seen a handful of times. The V call is TRBV4-3, the J call TRBJ2-3, with a weak D call TRBD2 (7 bases). CDR1 and CDR2 from the germline V gene are LGHNA and YSLEER. The V end lost 0 bases, the J end lost 2 bases, and 18 bases lay between the germline ends. The CDR3 contains 18 residues. The chain's CDR3 is CASSQDGGGPPVTDTQYF. The DNA of the CDR3 is TGCGCCAGCAGCCAAGATGGCGGGGGCCCTCCCGTCACAGATACGCAGTATTTT.

The count of this clone is one. The V gene is TRBV7-2, the J gene TRBJ2-7; D might be TRBD1 (6 bases). Germline V gives CDR1 SGHTA, CDR2 FQGNSA. CDR3 length: 15 amino acids. The V and J ends lost 1 base and 4 bases respectively, with 14 bases between them. The CDR3 region is CASSLGGGIAYEQYF. CDR3 sequence (DNA): TGTGCCAGCAGCTTAGGAGGGGGTATAGCATACGAGCAGTACTTC.

V usage is TRBV5-4 and J usage is TRBJ1-1; TRBD1 might be the D (6 bases). Trimming removed 4 bases from V and 3 bases from J, with 19 bases in between. The germline V gene encodes CDR1 SGHNT and CDR2 YYREEE (reference sequence). The CDR3 covers 16 residues. The CDR3 protein is CASSGPGVGSDTEAFF. The CDR3 DNA follows: TGTGCCAGCAGCGGACCAGGGGTGGGATCAGACACTGAAGCTTTCTTT.

Comment on this clone: The sample carries other DNA sequences with the same CDR3. The chain joins TRBV2 to TRBJ2-1, with 11 positions matching TRBD2. The trim removed 6 bases at V and 4 bases at J, leaving 5 bases unmatched. CDR1 is SNHLY and CDR2 is FYNNEI in the germline V gene. The CDR3 extends over 15 amino acids. The CDR3 region has the DNA TGTGCCAGCAGACTAGCGGGAGAGGGTTACAATGAGCAGTTCTTC. It codes for CASRLAGEGYNEQFF.

The chain couples TRBV5-1 to TRBJ2-1, with TRBD2 matching 9 bases. Germline CDR1 is SGHRS and CDR2 is YFSETQ. The CDR3 sequence is 15 residues long. V lost 1 base and J lost 2; bases outside the gene matches: 1. CDR3 nucleotide sequence: TGCGCCAGCAGCTTGATAGCGGGAGCCTACAATGAGCAGTTCTTC. This gives the protein CASSLIAGAYNEQFF.

The sample holds one count of this clone. The rearrangement links TRBV29-1 to TRBJ1-2; D not resolved. CDR3 size: 12 residues. Germline V gives CDR1 SQVTM, CDR2 ANQGSEA. Trimming stripped 4 bases from V and 6 bases from J, with 12 bases between. Written as DNA, the CDR3 is TGCAGCGTTGCCGAGGGTACAAATGGCTACACCTTC. Encoded protein: CSVAEGTNGYTF.

The J gene is TRBJ2-7, the V gene TRBV7-2, with 7 bases aligning to TRBD2. The CDR3 is made up of 15 amino acids. V dropped 1 base and J dropped 5; count of bases not matched to a gene: 8. Germline CDR1 and CDR2: SGHTA and FQGNSA. CDR3 amino acids: CASSLGGLPSDEQYF. CDR3 coding DNA: TGTGCCAGCAGCTTAGGGGGACTACCTTCCGACGAGCAGTACTTC.